The T cell receptor (beta chain) described here comes from a study of cytomegalovirus exposure and HLA in healthy donors (dated by TCRdb to the late 2010s). Broadly, across the study: In an earlier analysis of about 560 of the donors, less than 350 Gb of sequence data and 90 million to 130 million unique TCR beta sequences from 150 million to 200 million T cells were reported. Every discovery cohort repertoire had been produced on one sequencing platform. Donor age, sex, ethnicity and CMV serostatus were compiled together with the repertoire data. Roughly five DR-DQ haplotypes were handled as single units for association and clustering, since linkage in the cohort was strong. A later genetic analysis used genome-wide SNP genotypes for about 55% of the 666 donors, treating that subset as a discovery cohort. To predict cytomegalovirus infection status, the study brought together high-throughput TCR immunosequencing, statistical association of individual TCRs with disease status, and machine learning. Of the roughly 390 genotyped donors, approximately 81% were placed in the genetic ancestry cluster associated with self-reported Caucasian donors. The study was designed to test whether signatures of past pathogen exposure could be identified by cataloging public T cell receptors. An earlier analysis of around 580 of the donors used high-throughput TCR beta sequencing to judge whether each TCR beta V gene segment behaved as functional or pseudogenic. An early release covering 550 to 650 HLA-typed donors comprised approximately 290 gigabases of sequencing data and tens of millions of unique TCR sequences. Among 300 to 450 genotyped donors of the cohort, an average of about 240,000 unique TCR beta nucleotide sequences were sequenced per donor, approximately 20% of them non-productive. In the later analysis, no new phenotypic data were used to find candidate immune exposures; instead, reliance was placed on TCR beta sequences and their occurrence across donors. Both class I and class II loci were covered by HLA typing, at four-digit resolution. The study profiled the T cell repertoires of 500 to 800 subjects by immunosequencing and related them to cytomegalovirus serostatus. Typing coverage varied by locus: roughly 620-640 donors for A, B, C, DRB1 and DQB1; under 550 for DQA1; over 600 for DPA1; approximately 450 for DPB1. Along with the approximately 700-subject first cohort, a separate validation cohort of over a hundred different subjects was used. To study patterns of TCR occurrence, a later analysis re-analyzed previously published TCR beta repertoires from several hundred donors and added high-resolution HLA genotyping.

The library was prepared using the immunoSEQ multiplex PCR assay. For the multiplex PCR, a mixture combining 60 forward primers for TCR Vbeta segments and 13 reverse primers for TCR Jbeta segments was used. Amplification of the CDR3 region of rearranged TCR beta genes was performed with a multiplex PCR assay on genomic DNA. Amplified TCR beta libraries were sequenced as 87-base-pair reads on the Illumina HiSeq System. For the original study's pipeline: A later analysis tallied 80 million to 95 million unique TCR beta chains across the 666 repertoires, and 10 million to 11 million of those chains were shared by two or more donors. Raw reads were error-corrected and collapsed into unique sequences with a nearest-neighbor algorithm that merged closely related sequences to remove PCR and sequencing errors. To assign V, D and J gene segments, CDR3 sequences were aligned to IMGT reference sequences. For a sequence to be retained, at least a six-nucleotide match to both a V gene segment and a J gene segment was required. A rearrangement was called productive if the CDR3 had no stop codons and remained in frame with V and J, and every other rearrangement was called non-productive. CDR3 was defined by IMGT convention, running from the second conserved V-encoded cysteine to the conserved J-encoded phenylalanine. In an earlier analysis of 587 of the donors, sequences lacking an unambiguous match to a single V gene segment were excluded. An earlier analysis of just under 600 of the donors called V segments functional above 56.7% productive rearrangements and segregating when the between-donor standard deviation exceeded 5%. A statistical classification framework was built to diagnose cytomegalovirus status from the catalog of TCR beta chain sequences. V and J gene assignment, in a later analysis, came from comparing TCR nucleotide sequences with IMGT/GENE-DB human TR gene sequences. A later analysis assigned CDR3 sequences and most-parsimonious VDJ recombination scenarios with the TCRdist pipeline. In a later analysis, every TCR beta chain was defined by the combination of its CDR3 amino acid sequence and its V-gene family, and reads without a unique V-gene family were dropped. To address suspected cross-contamination and a sequencing artifact, a later analysis removed around 600 highly shared, low-generation-probability nucleotide sequences. For each public chain, a later analysis derived a clonal expansion index from normalized ranks of inferred template counts within each repertoire. A later analysis computed generation probabilities with a VDJ recombination model fitted to out-of-frame rearrangements, and checked the results against IGoR. Hypergeometric tests were used in a later analysis to score TCR-TCR, TCR-HLA and TCR-CMV co-occurrence, with a repertoire-size bias correction applied to the TCR pairs. False discovery rates were estimated in a later analysis by permuting HLA or CMV assignments 20 times. In a later analysis, co-occurring TCRs were grouped using DBSCAN, and TCRdist sequence similarity was added for clustering within HLA-allele-positive subsets. Repertoires with fewer than 30,000 or more than 120,000 public chains, plus five repertoires with anomalous nucleotide sharing, were excluded from co-occurrence clustering. TCRdb carries this immuneACCESS record with in-frame sequences only. Its versions omit some clonotypes, under half of them owing to an unresolved V gene in the studies checked, with the rest unexplained. V, J and clone size are taken as reported in that table, and D and trimming were inferred from the DNA itself. Recorded for this sample are around 190,000 clones; about four fifths of them occurred a single time. The top ten constitute roughly 3.1% of the sample.

As to this clone: Its target antigen remains unknown. No per-base quality is available; no much larger clone lies one base away.

Counted from cysteine to phenylalanine, this CDR3 has 14 amino acids. Only the CDR3 part of the read is kept: 42 bases, read in frame from the first base. General findings and caveats noted by the study authors: Only TCR beta chains were sequenced in this cohort, and the absence of alpha or paired-chain data limited detectable features. The earlier analysis of about 600 of the donors excluded some 15 rarely observed V segments, including chromosome 9 orphons, because counts were too low. A further reported finding was that TCR beta sequences accurately predicted the HLA-A and HLA-B alleles for most subjects in the first cohort. A later analysis found that TCR association rates varied across HLA loci, with DRB1 alleles showing the most associated TCRs and HLA-C alleles the fewest. Correlated functional status among segregating V segments might be attributable to linkage disequilibrium, but an unknown experimental factor could not be ruled out. The 87-base-pair reads could not distinguish some IMGT-functional V segments, including TRBV6-2 and TRBV6-3, so those segments were excluded. The study gave a list of around 170 TCR beta chains associated with cytomegalovirus. According to the authors, the approach could potentially be generalized to other disease states and immunological phenotypes. When HLA alleles, especially DR and DQ, strongly co-occurred, TCR associations were difficult to assign to individual alleles. A cluster of highly shared sequence variants was judged likely to be a technical artifact of the sequencing pipeline. At a false discovery rate of 0.05, a later analysis linked 15,000 to 20,000 TCR beta sequences to specific HLA alleles. Because HLA typing was missing for some donors at each locus, association tests included only the typed subset. In vitro tests confirmed that a few of the cytomegalovirus-associated TCR beta chains recognize cytomegalovirus antigens. For the cohort, immune exposure information was limited to CMV serostatus. In a later genetic analysis, fewer N-insertions in productive TCRs were reported among donors in an Asian-associated ancestry cluster than the roughly 700-donor mean. In a later analysis, most CMV-associated TCR beta chains were found to appear HLA-restricted, with HLA associations seemingly driven largely by CMV exposure. V-gene and J-gene trimming of TCR beta chains was associated with a missense DCLRE1C variant in a later genetic analysis, and the association was replicated in an independent cohort. The classifier was reported to diagnose cytomegalovirus status with high specificity and sensitivity in both the original and validation cohorts. Most TCR sequences were observed very rarely across donors, whereas some public TCRs were present in many individuals. A later analysis found that HLA-associated TCR beta chains were more clonally expanded and had lower generation probabilities than equally common non-associated chains. Broadly in line with IMGT annotations, most TCR beta V segments showed up in productive rearrangements about 90% or about 30% of the time in an earlier analysis of a few hundred of the donors. According to a later analysis, parvovirus B19, influenza, CMV and Epstein-Barr virus appeared linked to several top co-occurrence clusters. Sequencing depth was assumed to be roughly uniform across donors in the presence/absence analyses, though that assumption may not hold.

The cohort comprised some 700 healthy bone marrow donors. Cohort members were all nominally healthy when sampled, although unrecorded immune exposures were likely present. The donor was CMV seropositive and belonged to the group of 250 to 300 seropositive cohort members. Every donor gave a peripheral blood sample, and the peripheral blood mononuclear cells from that sample were used for TCR beta sequencing. The Qiagen DNeasy Blood Extraction Kit was used to extract genomic DNA from the blood cell samples. This sequence originates from a middle-aged man in good health and CMV-seropositive. Sequencing was carried out using PBMCs. The chain is assembled from TRBV1 and TRBJ2-1; TRBD2 is the table's D call and was not checked against the DNA. TRBV1 is a pseudogene segment. The CDR3 region: CTSSQDSLLTGQFF. At the DNA level, the sequence is TGCACCAGCAGCCAAGATTCACTACTCACGGGGCAGTTCTTC.